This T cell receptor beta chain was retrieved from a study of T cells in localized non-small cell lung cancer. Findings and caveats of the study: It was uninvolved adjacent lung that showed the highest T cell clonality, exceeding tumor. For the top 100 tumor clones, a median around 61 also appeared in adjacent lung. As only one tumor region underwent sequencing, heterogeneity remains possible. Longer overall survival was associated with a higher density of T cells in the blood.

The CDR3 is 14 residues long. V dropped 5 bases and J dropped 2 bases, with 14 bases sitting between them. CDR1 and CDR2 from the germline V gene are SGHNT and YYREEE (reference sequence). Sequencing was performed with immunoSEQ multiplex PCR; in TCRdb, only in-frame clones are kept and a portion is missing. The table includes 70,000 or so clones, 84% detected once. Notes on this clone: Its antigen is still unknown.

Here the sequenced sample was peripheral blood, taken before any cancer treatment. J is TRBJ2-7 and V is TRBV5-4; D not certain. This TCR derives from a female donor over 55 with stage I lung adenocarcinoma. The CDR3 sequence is CASRSEVGTYEQYF. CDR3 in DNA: TGTGCCAGCAGGTCCGAGGTGGGCACCTACGAGCAGTACTTC.